A selection of T cell receptor beta chains follows, all from one sample in a study of cytomegalovirus exposure and HLA in healthy donors. Only in-frame clones appear in the TCRdb table, and some are missing; sequencing was by immunoSEQ multiplex PCR. The profile covers 200,000 to 250,000 clones, with 81% appearing a single time and almost 8% taken by the ten largest. Sequences were obtained from PBMCs. The receptors come from a woman aged 55-70 years in good health and CMV-seropositive. Each CDR3 is given without its conserved first and last residue. Fields, in order: J gene, V gene, clone size, CDR3 protein. Clone size, where shown, is once, few, many, or a class for clones that have expanded.

J gene: TRBJ2-1
V gene: TRBV28
clone size: -
CDR3 protein: ASSKRVAGPYNEQF

J gene: -
V gene: TRBV5-1
clone size: -
CDR3 protein: ASSITRTSGMVGYEQY

J gene: TRBJ2-2
V gene: TRBV5-1
clone size: -
CDR3 protein: ASSYLQDQSAGELF

J gene: TRBJ2-7
V gene: TRBV5-1
clone size: -
CDR3 protein: ASSLEYRDEQY

J gene: TRBJ2-6
V gene: TRBV4-2
clone size: once
CDR3 protein: ASSQGRSGANVLT

J gene: TRBJ2-3
V gene: TRBV27
clone size: -
CDR3 protein: ASSSVHFTDTQY

J gene: TRBJ1-2
V gene: TRBV6-5
clone size: -
CDR3 protein: ATLAGTGGAGYT

J gene: TRBJ1-2
V gene: TRBV30
clone size: -
CDR3 protein: AWSGPTGNGYT

J gene: TRBJ1-2
V gene: TRBV27
clone size: -
CDR3 protein: ASSRTYRDRRTYGYT

J gene: TRBJ1-2
V gene: TRBV27
clone size: -
CDR3 protein: ASSPFEGDDYT

J gene: TRBJ2-7
V gene: TRBV10-1
clone size: -
CDR3 protein: ASSEGKLADSSYEQY

J gene: TRBJ2-7
V gene: TRBV6-5
clone size: few
CDR3 protein: ASRSTPGEQY

J gene: TRBJ2-2
V gene: TRBV10-3
clone size: -
CDR3 protein: AISEAGTGSTGELF

J gene: TRBJ1-3
V gene: TRBV7-9
clone size: -
CDR3 protein: ASSPQGLGGNTIY

J gene: TRBJ2-1
V gene: TRBV5-6
clone size: few
CDR3 protein: ASSLQRGSSYNEQF

J gene: TRBJ2-5
V gene: TRBV5-1
clone size: -
CDR3 protein: ASSLTGLAGAETQY

J gene: TRBJ2-1
V gene: TRBV21-1
clone size: -
CDR3 protein: ASSKATTGFGDEQF

J gene: TRBJ2-1
V gene: TRBV5-1
clone size: few
CDR3 protein: ASSLGSGSSYNEQF

J gene: TRBJ1-5
V gene: TRBV4-1
clone size: -
CDR3 protein: ASSRQGELGNQPQH

J gene: TRBJ2-2
V gene: TRBV18
clone size: -
CDR3 protein: ASSLYRGPNTGELF

J gene: TRBJ1-4
V gene: TRBV28
clone size: -
CDR3 protein: ASSQTGKGEKLF

J gene: TRBJ1-2
V gene: TRBV2
clone size: few
CDR3 protein: ASSQDRIGGYT

J gene: TRBJ2-3
V gene: TRBV28
clone size: -
CDR3 protein: ASSGPWTSGPDTQY

J gene: TRBJ2-4
V gene: TRBV15
clone size: -
CDR3 protein: AASTGGKNIQY

J gene: TRBJ2-1
V gene: TRBV25-1
clone size: few
CDR3 protein: ASSELRGGEQF

J gene: TRBJ1-5
V gene: TRBV5-1
clone size: -
CDR3 protein: ASSSEGGNQPQH

J gene: TRBJ2-5
V gene: TRBV7-8
clone size: -
CDR3 protein: ASSLYIRGGRETQY

J gene: TRBJ1-1
V gene: TRBV25-1
clone size: -
CDR3 protein: ASSLTGNTEAF

J gene: TRBJ2-1
V gene: TRBV5-1
clone size: -
CDR3 protein: ASGLSAGNEQF

J gene: TRBJ1-1
V gene: TRBV4-1
clone size: -
CDR3 protein: ASSLRGGTNTEAF

J gene: TRBJ2-1
V gene: TRBV14
clone size: -
CDR3 protein: ASSQVRIKLYNEQF

J gene: TRBJ1-3
V gene: TRBV30
clone size: once
CDR3 protein: AWSVGGAGGNTIY

J gene: TRBJ1-4
V gene: TRBV9
clone size: -
CDR3 protein: ASSLGAMVSEKLF

J gene: TRBJ2-1
V gene: TRBV5-4
clone size: -
CDR3 protein: ASSLGGVSSYNEQF

J gene: TRBJ2-5
V gene: TRBV5-8
clone size: once
CDR3 protein: ASSYFSGRPQETQY

J gene: TRBJ1-1
V gene: TRBV28
clone size: once
CDR3 protein: ASSAWSGGNTEAF

J gene: TRBJ2-3
V gene: TRBV7-6
clone size: -
CDR3 protein: ASSSHRGDTQY

J gene: TRBJ1-1
V gene: TRBV27
clone size: few
CDR3 protein: ASSSLPRGSTEAF

J gene: TRBJ2-1
V gene: TRBV19
clone size: -
CDR3 protein: ASSRGQGKNEQF

J gene: TRBJ1-2
V gene: TRBV28
clone size: -
CDR3 protein: ASSHRERGGYT

J gene: TRBJ2-2
V gene: TRBV5-1
clone size: -
CDR3 protein: ASSLAGTGGAAGELF

J gene: TRBJ1-2
V gene: TRBV4-2
clone size: -
CDR3 protein: ASSQVAELYGYT